This T cell receptor (beta chain) appears in the sequencing data of a study of T cell responses to AZD1222 COVID-19 vaccine. Here immunoSEQ multiplex PCR was the method, and the copy in TCRdb shows in-frame clones only, minus some. The data contain 90,000 to 150,000 clones, roughly 86% of them singletons. The CDR3 loop spans 15 amino acids. With 3 bases clipped from V and 5 bases from J, the junction kept 7 bases outside the gene matches. From germline, CDR1 is KGHDR and CDR2 SFDVKD. The origin of this receptor is an adult in good health. The sample here was peripheral blood, taken on day 0 of AZD1222 vaccination. J is TRBJ2-5 and V is TRBV24-1; 8 bases map to TRBD2. CDR3: CATSDLAGGLETQYF. The CDR3 DNA reads TGTGCCACCAGTGATCTGGCGGGGGGCTTGGAGACCCAGTACTTC.